This note documents a single T cell receptor (beta chain) sequence. These data come from a study of blood T cell repertoires in COVID-19. Across the study: Spain, Italy and the United States supplied samples that represented acute and convalescent COVID-19. In each case, the material was cDNA or gDNA derived from T cells, B-cell-depleted T cells, or PBMCs.

Authors' analysis steps: Amplification from reference gene primers served as the basis for estimated nucleated cell counts. Repertoires were generated with immunoSEQ multiplex PCR, while TCRdb's copy carries only in-frame clones and drops some. For V, J and clone size, that table is used; D and trimming come from the DNA. The data show some 94,000 clones, around nine tenths seen once. The origin of this receptor is a human donor in a cohort sampled during active COVID-19. The sequencing sample was made of peripheral blood.

The CDR3 here is CASSQLAGVSSYNEQFF. CDR3 in DNA: TGCGCCAGCAGCCAATTAGCGGGGGTGAGCTCCTACAATGAGCAGTTCTTC. The chain combines TRBV5-1 with TRBJ2-1, with 9 bases that match TRBD2. This CDR3 region has 17 residues. The ends lost 4 bases at V and 0 bases at J; junction bases unmatched: 8. Germline CDR1 and CDR2: SGHRS and YFSETQ.